This T cell receptor (beta chain) was identified during a study of cytomegalovirus exposure and HLA in healthy donors. Broader study findings: A few chains linked to CMV were shown in vitro to be specific for CMV antigens.

The ends lost 5 bases at V and 7 bases at J; junction bases unmatched: 20. Germline CDR1 SGHTA, CDR2 FQGNSA. The CDR3 is 18 amino acids. Regarding this clone: What it binds is unknown.

The primer mix had 60 Vbeta and 13 Jbeta primers. Here immunoSEQ multiplex PCR was the method, and the copy in TCRdb shows in-frame clones only, minus some. This listing includes over 65,000 clones. The sample was PBMCs. The chain is built from TRBV7-2 and TRBJ2-1, with TRBD1 identical over 7 bases. The TCR originated in a woman younger than 45 in good health and CMV-seronegative. The CDR3: CASSLLRPWDSRRNEQFF. CDR3 nucleotides: TGTGCCAGCAGCCTCCTCCGTCCGTGGGACAGCCGTCGAAATGAGCAGTTCTTC. Full variable domain (remainder filled in from reference TRBV7-2 and TRBJ2-1): GAGVSQSPSNKVTEKGKDVELRCDPISGHTALYWYRQSLGQGLEFLIYFQGNSAPDKSGLPSDRFSAERTGGSVSTLTIQRTQQEDSAVYLCASSLLRPWDSRRNEQFFGPGTRLTVL.